These 29 T cell receptor beta chains were all obtained from the same sample, sequenced in a study of cytomegalovirus exposure and HLA in healthy donors. Assay used: immunoSEQ multiplex PCR; TCRdb lists only in-frame clones, some missing. Among 150,000 or so clones, about 82% were seen once, and the ten largest hold about 2.3%. The specimen was PBMCs. The receptors originated from a man aged 25 to 45 in good health and CMV-seropositive.

The CDR3 here is CASGRGGQPQHF. The CDR3 bases are TGTGCCAGCGGGAGAGGAGGCCAGCCCCAGCATTTT. This chain uses TRBV5-8 with TRBJ1-5; D is undetermined. This CDR3 is built from 12 residues. Trimming took 7 bases from V and 7 from J, leaving 12 bases between them. Germline V gene lookup returns CDR1 SGHTS and CDR2 YDEGEE.

CDR3 region: CASREDILTGELFF. CDR3 nucleotides: TGTGCCAGCAGAGAGGACATTCTCACCGGGGAGCTGTTTTTT. The gene calls are TRBV6-4 and TRBJ2-2, with D tentatively TRBD1 (5 bases). V was shortened by 6 bases and J by 4 bases, with 12 bases between the two germline ends. Germline V CDR1 and CDR2: MRHNA, SNTAGT. The CDR3 covers 14 residues.

V is TRBV19 and J is TRBJ2-1; D is ambiguous. Germline CDR1 LNHDA, CDR2 SQIVND (reference sequence). This CDR3 comprises 13 residues. Trimming shortened V by 3 bases and J by 6 bases, and 9 bases separated the two germline ends. CDR3 in amino acids: CASSMSVSNEQFF. CDR3 coding DNA: TGTGCCAGTAGTATGTCTGTTTCCAATGAGCAGTTCTTC.

The chain links TRBV27 to TRBJ2-7, with D unresolved. The germline V and J ends were trimmed by 4 bases and 2 bases, with 9 bases remaining between them. There are 13 residues in the CDR3. Looked up from germline, CDR1 is MNHEY and CDR2 is SMNVEV (reference sequence). The CDR3 region is CASSSVVTYEQYF. As DNA, the CDR3 is TGTGCCAGCAGTTCGGTTGTAACCTACGAGCAGTACTTC.

Only one count was recorded for this clone. The chain carries TRBV4-3 and TRBJ1-1; the D gene is possibly TRBD1 (6 bases). The CDR3 is 15 amino acids. Trimming shortened V by 0 bases and J by 3 bases, and 11 bases separated the two germline ends. Looked up from germline, CDR1 is LGHNA and CDR2 is YSLEER. CDR3 sequence (DNA): TGCGCCAGCAGCCAAGACAGGGGAATCGACACTGAAGCTTTCTTT. Translating it yields CASSQDRGIDTEAFF.

This chain links TRBV5-6 with TRBJ1-6; 7 nucleotides align to TRBD1. Trimming cost V 4 bases and J 8 bases; bases outside gene matches: 6. Germline CDR1 and CDR2: SGHDT and YYEEEE. This CDR3 is 14 amino acids long. DNA for the CDR3: TGTGCCAGCAGCGTGACAGGGATTGATTCACCCCTCCACTTT. Translation: CASSVTGIDSPLHF. Drawing the rest from reference TRBV5-6 and TRBJ1-6, the complete variable domain is DAGVTQSPTHLIKTRGQQVTLRCSPKSGHDTVSWYQQALGQGPQFIFQYYEEEERQRGNFPDRFSGHQFPNYSSELNVNALLLGDSALYLCASSVTGIDSPLHFGNGTRLTVT.

This clone has a single count. The chain carries TRBV6-6 and TRBJ1-6; D is ambiguous. Germline loops: CDR1 MNHNY, CDR2 SVGAGI (reference sequence). The CDR3 is 13 residues long. V shed 4 bases and J shed 9 bases, with 10 bases lying between them. The CDR3 region has the DNA TGTGCCAGCAGTTTGGAGGATGGTTCACCCCTCCACTTT. Protein: CASSLEDGSPLHF.

CDR3 bases: TGTGCCAGCAGCTCTAGCGGGGGGGTTAATATCGGGGAGCTGTTTTTT. Its protein product is CASSSSGGVNIGELFF. The V and J genes are TRBV9 and TRBJ2-2; TRBD2 matches at 12 bases. The germline V gene encodes CDR1 SGDLS and CDR2 YYNGEE. V dropped 4 bases and J dropped 7; count of bases not matched to a gene: 8. The CDR3 runs 16 residues.

This chain joins TRBV7-2 and TRBJ2-1, with 14 bases lining up with TRBD2. Germline trimming cut 4 bases from V and 4 bases from J; bases unmatched to any gene: 3. This CDR3 comprises 16 residues. Germline-derived CDR1 and CDR2 are SGHTA and FQGNSA. The CDR3 region has the DNA TGTGCCAGCAGCTGGGGACTAGCGGGAGCTTACAATGAGCAGTTCTTC. This translates into CASSWGLAGAYNEQFF.

The J gene is TRBJ2-5, the V gene TRBV19, with D possibly TRBD1 on 6 matching bases. This CDR3 has 15 residues. Germline V gives CDR1 LNHDA, CDR2 SQIVND (reference sequence). With 5 bases removed from V and 5 bases from J, the gap between germline ends came to 18 bases. CDR3 amino acids: CASSQTGTVTETQYF. The DNA for the CDR3 is TGTGCCAGTAGTCAAACAGGGACCGTTACCGAGACCCAGTACTTC.

The chain is built from TRBV19 and TRBJ2-3; 8 bases map to TRBD1. This CDR3 is 15 amino acids long. J was trimmed by 3 bases and V by 5 bases; bases with no gene match: 7. Germline CDR1 reads LNHDA; CDR2 reads SQIVND (reference sequence). The CDR3 bases are TGTGCCAGTAGTTCCCGACAGGGGACAACAGATACGCAGTATTTT. Protein sequence: CASSSRQGTTDTQYF.

The V gene is TRBV9, the J gene TRBJ2-5; TRBD2 aligns across 12 bases. V was pared by 0 bases and J by 2 bases, with 2 bases of the junction left unmatched. The germline V gene encodes CDR1 SGDLS and CDR2 YYNGEE. The CDR3 extends over 16 amino acids. The CDR3 sequence: CASSVDLAGGQETQYF. The DNA for the CDR3 is TGTGCCAGCAGCGTAGACCTAGCGGGGGGGCAAGAGACCCAGTACTTC. Filled out from reference TRBV9 and TRBJ2-5, the complete variable domain reads DSGVTQTPKHLITATGQRVTLRCSPRSGDLSVYWYQQSLDQGLQFLIQYYNGEERAKGNILERFSAQQFPDLHSELNLSSLELGDSALYFCASSVDLAGGQETQYFGPGTRLLVL.

The CDR3 loop is CASSLLGANTEAFF. The CDR3 DNA reads TGTGCCAGCAGCTTACTGGGGGCGAACACTGAAGCTTTCTTT. The chain has TRBV7-2 and TRBJ1-1, with a weak D call TRBD1 (6 bases). CDR3 size: 14 residues. CDR1 and CDR2 from the germline V gene are SGHTA and FQGNSA. Trimming removed 2 bases from V and 1 base from J, with 8 bases in between.

This sequence joins TRBV29-1 and TRBJ1-1; 8 bases agree with TRBD1. CDR1 and CDR2 (germline): SQVTM, ANQGSEA. The V gene end was trimmed by 1 base and the J gene end by 6 bases; junction bases not matched to a gene: 1. The CDR3 consists of 12 residues. As DNA, the CDR3 is TGCAGCGTTGAAGGGACAGGGCCTGAAGCTTTCTTT. Protein: CSVEGTGPEAFF. Variable domain in full (rest from reference TRBV29-1 and TRBJ1-1): SAVISQKPSRDICQRGTSLTIQCQVDSQVTMMFWYRQQPGQSLTLIATANQGSEATYESGFVIDKFPISRPNLTFSTLTVSNMSPEDSSIYLCSVEGTGPEAFFGQGTRLTVV.

The CDR3 coding sequence is TGTGCCAGCAGCTTTAGAACCGGGACAGACCACACCTACGAGCAGTACTTC. Its protein product is CASSFRTGTDHTYEQYF. The chain recombines TRBV11-2 with TRBJ2-7; 7 bases fit TRBD1. Germline V gives CDR1 SGHAT, CDR2 FQNNGV. CDR3 length equals 17 residues. After removal of 3 bases from V and 2 bases from J, the junction contained 13 bases not matched to a gene.

The rearrangement joins TRBV14 to TRBJ2-3, with a weak D call TRBD2 (5 bases). Germline V gene sequence: CDR1 SGHDN, CDR2 FVKESK. This CDR3 contains 16 residues. V was pared by 1 base and J by 8 bases, with 19 bases between. The CDR3 nucleotides read TGTGCCAGCAGCCAAGTCGTGGGAGCTTCTACGGGTACGCAGTATTTT. Residues: CASSQVVGASTGTQYF.

The gene calls are TRBV18 and TRBJ2-5, with no clear D. The CDR3 runs 14 residues. CDR1 and CDR2 (germline): KGHSH, LQKENI. The ends were cut back, 6 bases at V and 0 bases at J, with 11 bases in the middle. The CDR3 reads CASSGSPHQETQYF. DNA for the CDR3: TGTGCCAGCTCGGGTAGCCCCCACCAAGAGACCCAGTACTTC.

The rearrangement links TRBV6-6 to TRBJ2-1, with a weak D call TRBD2 (6 bases). V was pared by 5 bases and J by 0 bases, with 14 bases between. The CDR3 extends over 16 amino acids. Germline V gene sequence: CDR1 MNHNY, CDR2 SVGAGI (reference sequence). The CDR3 reads CASSGDFLLSYNEQFF. CDR3 coding DNA: TGTGCCAGCAGTGGGGACTTTCTCCTCTCCTACAATGAGCAGTTCTTC.

This clone was counted once. V and J are TRBV30 and TRBJ1-2; possible D gene TRBD1, 6 bases. The CDR3 has 15 amino acids. From germline, CDR1 is GTSNPN and CDR2 SVGIG (reference sequence). The V gene lost 2 bases and the J gene lost 4 bases, with 17 bases spanning the gap. The CDR3 protein is CAWSRTGRGAYGYTF. DNA of the CDR3: TGTGCCTGGAGTAGGACGGGCCGGGGGGCCTATGGCTACACCTTC.

The chain carries TRBV25-1 and TRBJ1-6; 7 bases align to TRBD1. The CDR3 runs to 13 residues. CDR1 is MGHDK, CDR2 SYGVNS, per germline. V shed 8 bases, J shed 8 bases, and the junction held 6 bases outside the gene matches. The CDR3 nucleotides are TGTGCCAGCCGCAGGGGGACCGATTCACCCCTCCACTTT. As protein: CASRRGTDSPLHF.

To note about this clone: One junction end does not reproduce the germline sequence, and a read error may be involved. This chain joins TRBV7-7 and TRBJ2-3, with a weak D call TRBD2 (6 bases). The CDR3 has 20 residues. Germline assignment: CDR1 SSHAT and CDR2 FNYEAQ (reference sequence). The CDR3 sequence: CASSLAERGRLGTSTDTQYF. The CDR3, as DNA: TGTGCTAGCAGCTTAGCGGAAAGGGGTCGGCTCGGTACTAGCACAGATACGCAGTATTTT. Drawing the rest from reference TRBV7-7 and TRBJ2-3, the complete variable domain is GAGVSQSPRYKVTKRGQDVTLRCDPISSHATLYWYQQALGQGPEFLTYFNYEAQPDKSGLPSDRFSAERPEGSISTLTIQRTEQRDSAMYRCASSLAERGRLGTSTDTQYFGPGTRLTVL.

CDR3 protein: CAITRTGGPADTQYF. DNA for the CDR3: TGTGCCATCACCAGGACAGGGGGGCCAGCAGATACGCAGTATTTT. J is TRBJ2-3 and V is TRBV10-3; 10 nucleotides align to TRBD1. The CDR3 sequence is 15 residues long. J was trimmed by 4 bases and V by 7 bases; bases with no gene match: 8. Germline loops: CDR1 ENHRY, CDR2 SYGVKD.

This rearrangement joins TRBV11-2 to TRBJ1-1; 8 bases fit TRBD1. V was clipped by 4 bases and J by 12 bases; unmatched bases: 7. This CDR3 region has 12 residues. Germline lookup yields CDR1 SGHAT and CDR2 FQNNGV. The CDR3 spells CASSWRTGRPFF. CDR3 in DNA: TGTGCCAGCAGCTGGCGGACAGGGAGACCTTTCTTT. Drawing the rest from reference TRBV11-2 and TRBJ1-1, the complete variable domain is EAGVAQSPRYKIIEKRQSVAFWCNPISGHATLYWYQQILGQGPKLLIQFQNNGVVDDSQLPKDRFSAERLKGVDSTLKIQPAKLEDSAVYLCASSWRTGRPFFGQGTRLTVV.

The chain employs TRBV12-2 and TRBJ2-5; TRBD2 is the table's D call and was not checked against the DNA. TRBV12-2 is noted as a pseudogene. This CDR3 is built from 16 residues. The CDR3 region is CASRLGLAGYQETQYF. The DNA for the CDR3 is TGTGCAAGTCGCTTGGGACTAGCGGGGTACCAAGAGACCCAGTACTTC.

The gene calls are TRBV28 and TRBJ2-3; 13 bases fit TRBD2. CDR3 length equals 18 residues. Germline V gene sequence: CDR1 MDHEN, CDR2 SYDVKM. The ends lost 3 bases at V and 3 bases at J; junction bases unmatched: 9. The CDR3 DNA is TGTGCCAGCAGTTTTTTCACCGGGACTAGCGGGGAGACAGATACGCAGTATTTT. It encodes CASSFFTGTSGETDTQYF.

V usage is TRBV7-8 and J usage is TRBJ1-5; 10 bases are a match to TRBD1. The CDR3 extends over 15 amino acids. V dropped 3 bases and J dropped 6; count of bases not matched to a gene: 5. CDR1 and CDR2 from the germline V gene are SGHVS and FQNEAQ. The CDR3 spells CASSLGDRGSQPQHF. CDR3 nucleotide sequence: TGTGCCAGCAGCTTGGGGGACAGGGGAAGTCAGCCCCAGCATTTT.

The chain joins TRBV7-9 to TRBJ2-1; a weak D match, TRBD2 (7 bases). Germline CDR1 and CDR2: SEHNR and FQNEAQ (reference sequence). CDR3 size: 14 residues. V shed 2 bases and J shed 10 bases, with 15 bases lying between them. The CDR3: CASSLPGGLVEQFF. DNA of the CDR3: TGTGCCAGCAGCTTACCCGGGGGGCTGGTAGAGCAGTTCTTC.

This clone was seen ten or more times. The genes are TRBV19 and TRBJ2-7; TRBD1 agrees at 9 bases. CDR3 length: 13 residues. Germline loops: CDR1 LNHDA, CDR2 SQIVND (reference sequence). V lost 10 bases to trimming and J lost 9 bases; unmatched junction nucleotides: 13. The CDR3 DNA reads TGTGCCACCGCCCCCGGACAGGGGTATGGGCAGTACTTC. Protein sequence: CATAPGQGYGQYF.

This chain joins TRBV11-2 and TRBJ1-5; no clear D gene. Trimming shortened V by 3 bases and J by 0 bases, and 6 bases separated the two germline ends. The CDR3 is made up of 14 amino acids. From germline, CDR1 is SGHAT and CDR2 FQNNGV. The CDR3 spells CASSLDYSNQPQHF. The CDR3 region has the DNA TGTGCCAGCAGCTTGGACTATAGCAATCAGCCCCAGCATTTT.